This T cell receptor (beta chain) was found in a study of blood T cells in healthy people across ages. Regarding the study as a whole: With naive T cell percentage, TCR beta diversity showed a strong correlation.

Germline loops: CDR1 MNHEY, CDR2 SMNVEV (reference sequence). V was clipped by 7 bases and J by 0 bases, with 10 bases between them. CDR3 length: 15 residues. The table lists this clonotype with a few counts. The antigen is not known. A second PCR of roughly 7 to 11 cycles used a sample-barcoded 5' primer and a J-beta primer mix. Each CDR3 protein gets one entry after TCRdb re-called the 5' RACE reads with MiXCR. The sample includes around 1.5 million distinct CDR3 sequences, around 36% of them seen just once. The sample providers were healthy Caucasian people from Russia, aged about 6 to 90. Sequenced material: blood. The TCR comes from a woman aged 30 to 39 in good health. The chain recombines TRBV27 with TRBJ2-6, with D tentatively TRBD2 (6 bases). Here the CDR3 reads CASTDGSSGANVLTF. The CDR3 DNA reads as TGTGCCAGCACGGACGGGAGCTCTGGGGCCAACGTCCTGACTTTC.